These T cell receptor beta chains were read from a single sample in a study of T-cell reconstitution after alpha-beta-depleted transplantation in children. MiXCR, applied by TCRdb to the PCR reads, yields one record per CDR3 protein. Of approximately 430,000 distinct CDR3 sequences in the sample, roughly 15% are singletons; the top ten hold 25% to 30%. The material was PBMCs, mostly from graft donor cells, obtained 360 days after TCRalphabeta/CD19-depleted stem cell transplant. These receptors were obtained from a boy in the first two years of life who had a stem cell transplant for Wiskott-Aldrich syndrome, so the T cells may come from the graft donor. Each CDR3 is given with its conserved first and last residue. The D gene is left open where the match is weak. Not all rows give a size; the values are once, few, many and, for expanded clones, a class.

TRBV5-6,TRBJ1-2,few,-,CASSWEGRINYGYTF,TGTGCCAGCAGCTGGGAGGGACGGATAAACTATGGCTACACCTTC
TRBV5-1,TRBJ2-7,-,-,CASSGTRYEQYF,TGCGCCAGCAGTGGGACCCGATACGAGCAGTACTTC
TRBV7-9,TRBJ1-2,few,-,CASSFQFGSNYGYTF,TGTGCCAGCAGCTTCCAGTTCGGCAGTAACTATGGCTACACCTTC
TRBV4-1,TRBJ2-7,-,TRBD2,CASSQWPSGRTYEQYF,TGCGCCAGCAGCCAATGGCCTAGCGGGAGAACCTACGAGCAGTACTTC
TRBV5-4,TRBJ2-3,few,TRBD1,CASSLTSTGGNADTQYF,TGTGCCAGCAGCTTGACCTCTACAGGGGGCAACGCAGATACGCAGTATTTT
TRBV7-2,TRBJ2-7,-,TRBD2,CASSSPDLGGVSYEQYF,TGTGCCAGCAGCAGTCCGGACCTCGGGGGGGTCTCCTACGAGCAGTACTTC
TRBV6-2/TRBV6-3,TRBJ2-1,-,-,CASSRLGGAGNEQFF,TGTGCCAGCAGTCGCCTCGGGGGAGCGGGCAATGAGCAGTTCTTC
TRBV20-1,TRBJ1-5,-,-,CSASPNQPQHF,TGCAGTGCTAGCCCCAATCAGCCCCAGCATTTT
TRBV28,TRBJ2-7,once,-,CASLTQGRIYEQYF,TGTGCCAGTCTCACACAGGGTAGGATCTACGAGCAGTACTTC
TRBV4-1,TRBJ2-5,many,-,CASSLPLGETQYF,TGCGCCAGCAGCCTACCCTTGGGAGAGACCCAGTACTTC
TRBV28,TRBJ1-2,many,-,CASREANYGYTF,TGTGCCAGCAGGGAAGCTAACTATGGCTACACCTTC
TRBV12-3/TRBV12-4,TRBJ2-1,-,-,CASSLARGGGRDEQFF,TGTGCCAGCAGTTTAGCGCGGGGCGGGGGCAGGGATGAGCAGTTCTTC
TRBV12-3/TRBV12-4,TRBJ2-1,-,-,CASRPGTVYNEQFF,TGTGCCAGCAGACCCGGGACGGTCTACAATGAGCAGTTCTTC
TRBV5-6,TRBJ2-5,-,-,CASSPSPGETQYF,TGTGCCAGCAGCCCTTCCCCGGGTGAGACCCAGTACTTC
TRBV12-3/TRBV12-4,TRBJ1-4,few,-,CASRSRATNEKLFF,TGTGCCAGCAGATCCAGGGCAACTAATGAAAAACTGTTTTTT
TRBV29-1,TRBJ2-6,-,-,CSVARGFGANVLTF,TGCAGCGTAGCAAGGGGGTTTGGGGCCAACGTCCTGACTTTC
TRBV7-9,TRBJ2-3,many,-,CASSSGQFIADTQYF,TGTGCCAGCAGCTCCGGACAGTTCATTGCAGATACGCAGTATTTT
TRBV7-6,TRBJ1-6,-,-,CASSLPHNSPLHF,TGTGCCAGCAGCTTACCCCATAATTCACCCCTCCACTTT
TRBV12-3/TRBV12-4,TRBJ2-1,few,-,CASSFLSHRPNEQFF,TGTGCCAGCAGTTTCCTGTCCCATCGCCCTAATGAGCAGTTCTTC
TRBV6-6,TRBJ2-5,-,-,CASTYVPDRIYF,TGTGCCAGCACCTACGTTCCGGACAGAATATACTTC
TRBV24-1,TRBJ2-3,-,TRBD1,CATSDFRAGGRIDTQYF,TGTGCCACCAGTGATTTTCGCGCAGGGGGTCGGATAGATACGCAGTATTTT
TRBV28,TRBJ2-1,once,TRBD1,CASRSDRGSYNEQFF,TGTGCCAGCAGATCCGACAGGGGATCCTACAATGAGCAGTTCTTC
TRBV3-1,TRBJ2-1,few,TRBD2,CASSQGGLFRTSGADNEQFF,TGTGCCAGCAGCCAAGGGGGGCTGTTTCGGACTAGCGGGGCGGACAATGAGCAGTTCTTC
TRBV5-6,TRBJ2-3,few,-,CASTSNRVTQYF,TGTGCCAGCACCTCAAACAGGGTAACGCAGTATTTT
TRBV20-1,TRBJ2-1,few,TRBD1,CSARGTGTKGEQFF,TGCAGTGCTAGGGGGACAGGGACTAAAGGAGAGCAGTTCTTC
TRBV5-1,TRBJ2-3,few,-,CASSFFGAEDTQYF,TGCGCCAGCAGCTTCTTTGGGGCGGAAGATACGCAGTATTTT
TRBV5-1,TRBJ2-5,few,-,CASSLIGMETQYF,TGCGCCAGCAGCTTGATAGGGATGGAGACCCAGTACTTC
TRBV21-1,TRBJ2-7,-,-,CASSKGWGEGRYEQYF,TGTGCCAGCAGCAAAGGCTGGGGGGAGGGCCGGTACGAGCAGTACTTC
TRBV5-1,TRBJ2-3,few,TRBD2,CASSLGPSGTSGGAADTQYF,TGCGCCAGCAGCTTGGGCCCCTCCGGGACTAGCGGGGGGGCTGCAGATACGCAGTATTTT
TRBV9,TRBJ2-1,-,TRBD2,CASSAPSGAHNEQFF,TGTGCCAGCAGTGCTCCTAGCGGGGCTCACAATGAGCAGTTCTTC
TRBV6-8,TRBJ2-2,few,-,CASSYRTDRYANTGELFF,TGTGCCAGCAGTTACCGAACGGATAGGTACGCGAACACCGGGGAGCTGTTTTTT
TRBV7-9,TRBJ1-5,few,-,CASSRGGDSYQPQHF,TGTGCCAGCAGCCGCGGGGGAGACAGTTATCAGCCCCAGCATTTT